This paragraph covers one TCR beta chain sequence. Its recognized antigen is unknown. Base qualities are not provided; no much larger clone lies one nucleotide away. The sample contains more than one DNA sequence encoding this CDR3. The sample originates from a study of blood T cell repertoires in COVID-19 (dated by TCRdb to 2020 to 2022). For the wider study: Collaborator samples came from the United States, Italy and Spain and covered acute and convalescent phases of COVID-19. The repertoires were released in a freely available public database meant as a resource for research on the immune response to SARS-CoV-2. Sample metadata almost always included a de-identified subject ID, COVID-19 status, age in years and sex. The samples were drawn from two sources: the first 160 participants of the ongoing ImmuneRACE study, and 1,000 to 1,500 subjects contributed by 6 global collaborators. The material from the prospective study consisted of cDNA or gDNA derived from T cells, B-cell-depleted T cells, or PBMCs. The dataset comprised deeply sampled blood TCRbeta repertoires from subjects exposed to, actively infected with, or recovered from COVID-19. HLA class I and class II types, where available, came from metadata supplied by the sample provider rather than from assay-based typing.

The paper as a whole reports these results and caveats: The quantity of clinical and demographic metadata differed by source and by participant and was supplied without curation.

The CDR3 measures 11 amino acids from cysteine to phenylalanine. Just CDR3 DNA is preserved here, 33 bases in frame from base 1. V gives up 3 bases and J gives up 6 bases, and the segment between their germline ends measures 5 bases. From the germline V gene (reference sequence), CDR1 is SEHNR and CDR2 is FQNEAQ. Whole blood was collected in K2EDTA tubes by collaborating institutions according to the institutions' own protocols. Collaborator samples were shipped for TCRbeta analysis as frozen whole blood, isolated PBMCs, or DNA extracted from either sample type. TCRbeta CDR3 regions were amplified from genomic DNA using the immunoSEQ Assay, a bias-controlled multiplex PCR. For the original study's pipeline: Nucleated cell counts per sample were estimated from amplification of reference gene primers within the assay. To quantify the absolute abundance of each unique TCRbeta CDR3 rearrangement, sequence reads were collapsed and filtered. For each sample, productive Simpson clonality was calculated as the square root of Simpson's diversity index over productive rearrangements. TCRdb holds this immuneACCESS table with in-frame rearrangements only. Some clones are missing; in checked studies, unresolved V genes explain under half, and the rest has no known cause. That table is the source of V, J and clone size, and D and trimming were worked out from the DNA. The sample includes some 270,000 clones, with around 86% observed a single time. The ten largest account for 2% to 2.5% of the sample.

The specimen sequenced was peripheral blood. This sequence uses TRBV7-9 and TRBJ1-1; the D gene identity is not certain. The clonotype originates from a man aged 45-65 years with acute or convalescent COVID-19. The DNA reads TGTGCCAGCAGCTTTTCCGCTGAAGCTTTCTTT. Its protein is CASSFSAEAFF.